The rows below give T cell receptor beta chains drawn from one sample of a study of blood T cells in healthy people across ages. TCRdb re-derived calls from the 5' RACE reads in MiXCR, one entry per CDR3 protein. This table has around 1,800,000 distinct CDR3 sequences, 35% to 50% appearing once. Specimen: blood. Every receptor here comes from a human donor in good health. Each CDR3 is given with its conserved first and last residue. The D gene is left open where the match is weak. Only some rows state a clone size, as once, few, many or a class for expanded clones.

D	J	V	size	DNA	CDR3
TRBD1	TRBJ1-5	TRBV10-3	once	TGTGCCATCAGGGGGGCAGGGGGCCCAGATCAGCCCCAGCATTTT	CAIRGAGGPDQPQHF
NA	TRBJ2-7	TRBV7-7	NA	TGTGCTAGCAGCTTAACTGAGATCTCCTACGAGCAGTACTTC	CASSLTEISYEQYF
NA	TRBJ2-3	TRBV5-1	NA	TGCGCCAGCAGCTGGGGTTCCGACGGCACAGATACGCAGTATTTT	CASSWGSDGTDTQYF
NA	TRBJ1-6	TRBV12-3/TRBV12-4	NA	TGTGCCAGCAGTCCACCCTATCGAACCCTCCACTTT	CASSPPYRTLHF
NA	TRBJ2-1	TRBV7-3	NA	TGTGCCAGCAGCGGACGGGGAGAGAATGAGCAGTTCTTC	CASSGRGENEQFF
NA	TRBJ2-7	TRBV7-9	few	TGTGCCAGCAGCTTAGGGAGACAGATCAGCGACGTATACGAGCAGTACTTC	CASSLGRQISDVYEQYF
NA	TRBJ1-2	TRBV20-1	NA	TGCAGTGCTAGAGATCTCGATGACTATGGCTACACCTTC	CSARDLDDYGYTF
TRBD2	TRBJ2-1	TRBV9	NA	TGTGCCAGCAGCCTAGGGACTAGTTCCAATGAGCAGTTCTTC	CASSLGTSSNEQFF
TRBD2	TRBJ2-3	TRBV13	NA	TGTGCCAGCAGCAACGCACTAGCGGCAAGCACAGATACGCAGTATTTT	CASSNALAASTDTQYF
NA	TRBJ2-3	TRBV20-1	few	TGCAGTGCTATGAGTCCTAGCACAGATACGCAGTATTTT	CSAMSPSTDTQYF
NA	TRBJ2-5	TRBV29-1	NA	TGCAGCGTGTTGACATCCCTGAGAGAGACCCAGTACTTC	CSVLTSLRETQYF
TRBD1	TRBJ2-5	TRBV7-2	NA	TGTGCCACCAGCTTTACCGAAACAGGGGAGCAGTACTTC	CATSFTETGEQYF
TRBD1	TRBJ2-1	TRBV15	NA	TGTGCCACCAGCAGAGACTCCCCACAGGGGGATGAGCAGTTCTTC	CATSRDSPQGDEQFF
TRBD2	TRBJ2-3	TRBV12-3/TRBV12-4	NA	TGTGCCAGCAGTCTTGGCGGGGGGGTGGATACGCAGTATTTT	CASSLGGGVDTQYF
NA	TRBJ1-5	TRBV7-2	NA	TGTGCCAGCAGCCACCCGGGCGGGGGCGAACCCAATCAGCCCCAGCATTTT	CASSHPGGGEPNQPQHF
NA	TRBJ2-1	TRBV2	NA	TGTGCCAGCAGTGAATGGAGGGGGCCCTACAATGAGCAGTTCTTC	CASSEWRGPYNEQFF
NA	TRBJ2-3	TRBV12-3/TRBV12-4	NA	TGTGCCAGCAGTTTGCTCACTGGGGGGATAAGCACAGATACGCAGTATTTT	CASSLLTGGISTDTQYF
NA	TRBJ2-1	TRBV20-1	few	TGCAGTGCTAGACCATCGGGGTGGCCCTCGTTCAATGAGCAGTTCTTC	CSARPSGWPSFNEQFF
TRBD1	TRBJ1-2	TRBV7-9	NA	TGTGCCAGCACCGAAACAGGGGACCTTAACTATGGCTACACCTTC	CASTETGDLNYGYTF
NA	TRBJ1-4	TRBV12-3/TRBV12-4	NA	TGTGCCAGCAGACCGACGAGGGATGGTGAAAAACTGTTTTTT	CASRPTRDGEKLFF
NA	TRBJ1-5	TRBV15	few	TGCGCCACCAGCAGAGGTGGATTAGATAGCAATCAGCCCCAGCATTTT	CATSRGGLDSNQPQHF
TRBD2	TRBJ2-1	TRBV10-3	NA	TGTGCCATCAGTGTCGACTTAGCGGGGACTTACAATGAGCAGTTTTTC	CAISVDLAGTYNEQFF
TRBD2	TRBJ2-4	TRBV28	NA	TGTGCCAGCAGTCCACTAGCGGGGGGAAACATTCAGTACTTC	CASSPLAGGNIQYF
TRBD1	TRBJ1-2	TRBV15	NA	TGTGCCACCAGCAGAGGTGGGACAGGGGGAGGCTACACCTTC	CATSRGGTGGGYTF
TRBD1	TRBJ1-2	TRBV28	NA	TGTGCCAGCAGACCCACCCGAGGGGGCAGGGGAAACTATGGCTACACCTTC	CASRPTRGGRGNYGYTF
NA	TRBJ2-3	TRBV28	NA	TGTGCCAGCACTAGGGATGGATGGGCAGATACGCAGTATTTT	CASTRDGWADTQYF
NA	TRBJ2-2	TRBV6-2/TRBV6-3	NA	TGTGCCAGCAGTTTTCTAGCAGCGAACACCGGGGAGCTGTTTTTT	CASSFLAANTGELFF
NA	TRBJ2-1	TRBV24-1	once	TGTGCCACCAGTGATTCAGACGGACCTCGCCACAATGAGCAGTTCTTC	CATSDSDGPRHNEQFF